The present TCR beta chain was sequenced within a study of cytomegalovirus exposure and HLA in healthy donors. Per germline, CDR1 SGHRS and CDR2 YFSETQ. V dropped 4 bases and J dropped 4 bases, with 9 bases sitting between them. This CDR3 comprises 13 residues. PCR was performed using 60 Vbeta and 13 Jbeta primers. The method was immunoSEQ multiplex PCR; TCRdb's version includes in-frame clones alone and lacks a portion of them. The repertoire consists of 200,000 to 250,000 clones, with about 84% occurring once and the leading ten covering around 1.2%. This donor had no CMV serostatus on record. Material: PBMCs. This clonotype was obtained from a human donor in good health. The chain uses TRBV5-1 and TRBJ1-3; D remains ambiguous. In DNA, the CDR3 is TGCGCCAGCAGCCCGGACTTCGGAAACACCATATATTTT. Its protein is CASSPDFGNTIYF.